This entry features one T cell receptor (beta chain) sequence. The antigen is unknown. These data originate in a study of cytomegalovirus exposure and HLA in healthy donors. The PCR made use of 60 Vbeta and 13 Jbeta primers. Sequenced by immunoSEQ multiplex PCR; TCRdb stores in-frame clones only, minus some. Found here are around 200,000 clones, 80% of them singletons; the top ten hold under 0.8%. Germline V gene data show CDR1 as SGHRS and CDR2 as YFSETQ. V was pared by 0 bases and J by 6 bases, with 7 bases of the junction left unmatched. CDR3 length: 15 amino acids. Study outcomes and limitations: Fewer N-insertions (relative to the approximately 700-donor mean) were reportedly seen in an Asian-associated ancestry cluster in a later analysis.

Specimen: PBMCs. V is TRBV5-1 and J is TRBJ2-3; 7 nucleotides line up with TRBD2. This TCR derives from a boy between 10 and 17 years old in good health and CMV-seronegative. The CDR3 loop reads CASSLAGGGPDTQYF. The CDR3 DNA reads TGCGCCAGCAGCTTGGCCGGGGGAGGGCCGGATACGCAGTATTTT.